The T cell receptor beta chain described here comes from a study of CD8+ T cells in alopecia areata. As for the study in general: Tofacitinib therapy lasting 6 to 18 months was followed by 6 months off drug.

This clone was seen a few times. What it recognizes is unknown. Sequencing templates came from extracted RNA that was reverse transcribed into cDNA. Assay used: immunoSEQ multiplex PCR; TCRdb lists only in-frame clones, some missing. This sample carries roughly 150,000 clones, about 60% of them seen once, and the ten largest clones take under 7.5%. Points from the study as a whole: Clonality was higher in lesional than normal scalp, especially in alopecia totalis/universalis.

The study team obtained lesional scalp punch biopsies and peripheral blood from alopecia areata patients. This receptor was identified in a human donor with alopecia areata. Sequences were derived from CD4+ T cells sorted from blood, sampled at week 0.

CDR3 in amino acids: CASTQGGADTQYF. The DNA for the CDR3 is TGTGCCAGCACCCAGGGGGGGGCAGATACGCAGTATTTT. The chain has TRBV7-2 and TRBJ2-3; D could derive from TRBD1 or TRBD2 (7 bases each). With 7 bases removed from V and 4 bases from J, the gap between germline ends came to 12 bases. Germline values: CDR1 SGHTA, CDR2 FQGNSA. The CDR3 consists of 13 residues.